This T cell receptor (beta chain) derives from a study of response to subunit inactivated influenza vaccine. Notes on the study in general: Every seasonal influenza vaccination brings in few new T cells, the authors suggested.

TCRdb reprocessed the RT-PCR reads with MiXCR, giving one entry per CDR3 protein. The sample lists about 500,000 distinct CDR3 sequences; approximately 7.7% were seen once. This clonotype was seen a few times. Its antigen remains unknown. Sequenced here: PBMCs from blood, sampled less than 30 months after vaccination. The source of this sequence is a man aged 50-75 years who received an inactivated influenza vaccine.

CDR3 in DNA: TGCGCCAGCAGCAAAGGACGGGAGGATCGGAATGAGCAGTTCTTC. It is translated as CASSKGREDRNEQFF. The rearrangement uses TRBV4-1 and TRBJ2-1; 7 bases align to TRBD2. With V trimmed by 5 bases and J by 7 bases, 11 bases remained unmatched. This CDR3 is 15 amino acids long. Germline values: CDR1 MGHRA, CDR2 YSYEKL.